One sample yielded the 31 T cell receptor beta chains listed below, sequenced in a study of CD8+ T cells in alopecia areata. The authors extracted RNA and reverse transcribed it into cDNA as the sequencing template. Sequenced by immunoSEQ multiplex PCR; TCRdb stores in-frame clones only, minus some. The repertoire holds roughly 150,000 clones, over 45% seen once, with approximately 6.6% in the top ten. Sequences were obtained from CD4+ T cells sorted from blood. These receptors were taken from a human donor with alopecia areata.

This clone was seen a handful of times. V and J are TRBV7-2 and TRBJ2-3; 7 nucleotides line up with TRBD2. The CDR3 contains 13 residues. V lost 5 bases and J lost 5; bases outside the gene matches: 4. Looked up from germline, CDR1 is SGHTA and CDR2 is FQGNSA. For the CDR3, the DNA is TGTGCCAGCAGCCGATGGACTAGAGATACGCAGTATTTT. It codes for CASSRWTRDTQYF. The entire variable domain, with the rest obtained from reference TRBV7-2 and TRBJ2-3, is as follows: GAGVSQSPSNKVTEKGKDVELRCDPISGHTALYWYRQSLGQGLEFLIYFQGNSAPDKSGLPSDRFSAERTGGSVSTLTIQRTQQEDSAVYLCASSRWTRDTQYFGPGTRLTVL.

This chain connects TRBV30 to TRBJ2-3; 12 bases align to TRBD1. Germline V gene data show CDR1 as GTSNPN and CDR2 as SVGIG (reference sequence). This CDR3 is built from 15 residues. V lost 8 bases, J lost 5 bases, and 11 bases stayed unmatched. The CDR3 region has the DNA TGTGCCCAGGGACAGGGGGCCCCTCAGGGAGATACGCAGTATTTT. It yields the protein CAQGQGAPQGDTQYF. Using reference TRBV30 and TRBJ2-3 for the parts outside the CDR3, the full variable domain is SQTIHQWPATLVQPVGSPLSLECTVEGTSNPNLYWYRQAAGRGLQLLFYSVGIGQISSEVPQNLSASRPQDRQFILSSKKLLLSDSGFYLCAQGQGAPQGDTQYFGPGTRLTVL.

This clone came up a few times. V and J are TRBV7-2 and TRBJ2-1, with 13 bases fitting TRBD2. Germline V gives CDR1 SGHTA, CDR2 FQGNSA. The junction had 3 bases not matched to a gene; V was cut back by 5 bases and J by 5 bases. The CDR3 consists of 15 residues. As DNA, the CDR3 is TGTGCCAGCAGCATCACTAGCGGGAGGGACAATGAGCAGTTCTTC. Residues: CASSITSGRDNEQFF.

This clone was seen once. This sequence joins TRBV6-6 and TRBJ2-1; D is perhaps TRBD1 (6 bases). This CDR3 region has 16 residues. Germline CDR1 and CDR2: MNHNY and SVGAGI (reference sequence). Trimming cost V 0 bases and J 0 bases, with 9 bases left between them. In DNA form, the CDR3 reads TGTGCCAGCAGTTACTCGGCAGGGGCCTCCTACAATGAGCAGTTCTTC. It is translated as CASSYSAGASYNEQFF.

The rearrangement joins TRBV29-1 to TRBJ2-2; a possible D gene is TRBD1 (5 bases). The CDR3 has 14 residues. CDR1 is SQVTM, CDR2 ANQGSEA, per germline. Trimming left V 6 bases short and J 4 bases short, with 15 bases between. CDR3 in amino acids: CSVLQGAGTGELFF. The CDR3 nucleotides are TGCAGCGTCCTCCAAGGGGCAGGCACCGGGGAGCTGTTTTTT.

The chain employs TRBV7-2 and TRBJ2-7; unclear D gene. V dropped 6 bases and J dropped 1 base, with 10 bases sitting between them. Germline V gives CDR1 SGHTA, CDR2 FQGNSA. This CDR3 contains 13 residues. CDR3 DNA sequence: TGTGCCAGCAGGGGGTCTGGGTCCTACGAGCAGTACTTC. Protein: CASRGSGSYEQYF.

This clone showed up just a few times. The rearrangement uses TRBV29-1 and TRBJ2-3; D is ambiguous. Per germline, CDR1 SQVTM and CDR2 ANQGSEA. The V and J ends lost 1 base and 1 base respectively, with 9 bases between them. The CDR3 consists of 14 residues. CDR3 sequence: CSVEGTAGTDTQYF. CDR3 nucleotide sequence: TGCAGCGTTGAAGGGACGGCCGGCACAGATACGCAGTATTTT.

The chain is built from TRBV29-1 and TRBJ1-1; D might be TRBD1 (5 bases). CDR3 length equals 14 residues. Germline lookup yields CDR1 SQVTM and CDR2 ANQGSEA. V lost 4 bases and J lost 1, with 13 bases in between. The CDR3, as DNA: TGCAGCGTTGGACTCCGGCAGGGGAACACTGAAGCTTTCTTT. Protein: CSVGLRQGNTEAFF. Full variable domain (rest looked up from reference TRBV29-1 and TRBJ1-1): SAVISQKPSRDICQRGTSLTIQCQVDSQVTMMFWYRQQPGQSLTLIATANQGSEATYESGFVIDKFPISRPNLTFSTLTVSNMSPEDSSIYLCSVGLRQGNTEAFFGQGTRLTVV.

This clone appeared a few times. The chain couples TRBV6-6 to TRBJ1-2; D is ambiguous. The length of the CDR3 is 12 residues. Trimming cost V 0 bases and J 8 bases, with 7 bases left between them. Germline-derived CDR1 and CDR2 are MNHNY and SVGAGI (reference sequence). CDR3 amino acids: CASSYSPGGYTF. As DNA, the CDR3 is TGTGCCAGCAGTTACTCCCCGGGAGGCTACACCTTC.

The chain employs TRBV30 and TRBJ2-7, with a weak D call TRBD2 (5 bases). Between the trimmed V and J ends, which lost 2 bases and 4 bases, there was a span of 9 bases. CDR3 size: 12 residues. CDR1 is GTSNPN and CDR2 is SVGIG in the germline V gene (reference sequence). The CDR3 protein is CAWSYGSYEQYF. CDR3 coding DNA: TGTGCCTGGAGTTATGGGAGTTACGAGCAGTACTTC. Complete variable domain (other parts from reference TRBV30 and TRBJ2-7): SQTIHQWPATLVQPVGSPLSLECTVEGTSNPNLYWYRQAAGRGLQLLFYSVGIGQISSEVPQNLSASRPQDRQFILSSKKLLLSDSGFYLCAWSYGSYEQYFGPGTRLTVT.

This chain connects TRBV20-1 to TRBJ2-5; unclear D gene. CDR1 is DFQATT and CDR2 is SNEGSKA in the germline V gene (reference sequence). Trimming took 6 bases from V and 7 from J, leaving 6 bases between them. The CDR3 contains 9 residues. CDR3 residues: CSAEGTQYF. CDR3 coding DNA: TGCAGTGCAGAAGGGACCCAGTACTTC.

Only a few counts were recorded for this clone. The chain joins TRBV5-1 to TRBJ2-1; 12 nucleotides line up with TRBD1. The ends lost 4 bases at V and 8 bases at J; junction bases unmatched: 7. Germline lookup yields CDR1 SGHRS and CDR2 YFSETQ. The CDR3 extends over 15 amino acids. The CDR3 nucleotides read TGCGCCAGCAGCCCCGGGACAGGGGGCACGGATGAGCAGTTCTTC. It is translated as CASSPGTGGTDEQFF. Complete variable domain (other parts from reference TRBV5-1 and TRBJ2-1): KAGVTQTPRYLIKTRGQQVTLSCSPISGHRSVSWYQQTPGQGLQFLFEYFSETQRNKGNFPGRFSGRQFSNSRSEMNVSTLELGDSALYLCASSPGTGGTDEQFFGPGTRLTVL.

The rearrangement uses TRBV2 and TRBJ2-1; D possibly uses TRBD1 or TRBD2 (5 bases each). The CDR3 runs 15 residues. Looked up from germline, CDR1 is SNHLY and CDR2 is FYNNEI. The V and J ends lost 8 bases and 7 bases respectively, with 21 bases between them. In DNA form, the CDR3 reads TGTGCCAGCGAGGGGCTCGGGGTAGCGTGGAATGAGCAGTTCTTC. Translating gives CASEGLGVAWNEQFF.

This clone was seen only a few times. The V and J genes are TRBV28 and TRBJ2-3, with D unclear. The V gene's germline CDR1 is MDHEN and CDR2 SYDVKM. The CDR3 sequence is 12 residues long. Trimming cost V 1 base and J 6 bases, with 5 bases left between them. CDR3 sequence reads: CASSLLGDTQYF. The CDR3 nucleotides read TGTGCCAGCAGTTTATTGGGTGATACGCAGTATTTT. Variable domain in full (rest from reference TRBV28 and TRBJ2-3): DVKVTQSSRYLVKRTGEKVFLECVQDMDHENMFWYRQDPGLGLRLIYFSYDVKMKEKGDIPEGYSVSREKKERFSLILESASTNQTSMYLCASSLLGDTQYFGPGTRLTVL.

This clone occurred a few times. The chain links TRBV15 to TRBJ2-2; D call uncertain. Trimming removed 1 base from V and 8 bases from J, with 5 bases in between. The CDR3 is made up of 12 amino acids. Germline-derived CDR1 and CDR2 are LNHNV and YYDKDF (reference sequence). The CDR3 here is CATSRGGGELFF. In nucleotides, the CDR3 is TGTGCCACCAGCAGAGGGGGAGGGGAGCTGTTTTTT.

This clone was found a few times. The chain employs TRBV7-9 and TRBJ2-2; tentatively, D is TRBD1 (6 bases). Looked up from germline, CDR1 is SEHNR and CDR2 is FQNEAQ (reference sequence). Between the trimmed V and J ends, which lost 3 bases and 0 bases, there was a span of 8 bases. The CDR3 runs 15 residues. Written as DNA, the CDR3 is TGTGCCAGCAGCTTCCGACAGGCGAACACCGGGGAGCTGTTTTTT. It specifies CASSFRQANTGELFF.

Only one count was recorded for this clone. V is TRBV6-6 and J is TRBJ2-2; D not certain. The CDR3 contains 14 residues. Germline CDR1 and CDR2: MNHNY and SVGAGI (reference sequence). Trimming shortened V by 2 bases and J by 7 bases, and 11 bases separated the two germline ends. CDR3 sequence reads: CASSYGGHGGELFF. CDR3 bases: TGTGCCAGCAGTTACGGCGGTCATGGCGGGGAGCTGTTTTTT.

This clone showed up just a few times. V usage is TRBV27 and J usage is TRBJ1-5, with D perhaps matching TRBD1 (5 bases). CDR3 length equals 12 residues. V was pared by 5 bases and J by 5 bases, with 7 bases between. Germline CDR1 MNHEY, CDR2 SMNVEV (reference sequence). The CDR3 protein is CASSRGDQPQHF. The CDR3 bases are TGTGCCAGCAGTCGAGGGGATCAGCCCCAGCATTTT.

The chain recombines TRBV7-9 with TRBJ2-7, with D perhaps being TRBD1 or TRBD2 (5 bases each). Germline V gives CDR1 SEHNR, CDR2 FQNEAQ (reference sequence). This CDR3 has 16 residues. V shed 2 bases and J shed 1 base, with 15 bases lying between them. The CDR3, as DNA: TGTGCCAGCAGCTTAAGTGGGGCGGGCAGGTCCTACGAGCAGTACTTC. This encodes CASSLSGAGRSYEQYF.

V usage is TRBV29-1 and J usage is TRBJ1-2; D not resolved. Germline lookup yields CDR1 SQVTM and CDR2 ANQGSEA. This CDR3 has 12 residues. The V end was cut by 2 bases, the J end by 1 base, with 5 bases between. The CDR3 region is CSVEYRNYGYTF. In DNA form, the CDR3 reads TGCAGCGTTGAATACCGTAACTATGGCTACACCTTC.

The chain carries TRBV4-1 and TRBJ2-3; a possible D gene is TRBD2 (6 bases). The germline V and J ends were trimmed by 4 bases and 4 bases, with 12 bases remaining between them. The germline gives CDR1 MGHRA, CDR2 YSYEKL. The CDR3 is 14 residues long. The CDR3 loop is CASSPRPGADTQYF. As DNA, the CDR3 is TGCGCCAGCAGCCCCCGGCCGGGGGCAGATACGCAGTATTTT.

This chain links TRBV30 with TRBJ2-5; perhaps D is TRBD1 or TRBD2 (5 bases each). Trimming pared 3 bases from V and 2 bases from J, leaving 10 bases between. There are 13 residues in the CDR3. CDR1 and CDR2 from the germline V gene are GTSNPN and SVGIG (reference sequence). In nucleotides, the CDR3 is TGTGCCTGGAGAAGGGACCTACAAGAGACCCAGTACTTC. This encodes CAWRRDLQETQYF.

This sequence joins TRBV18 and TRBJ2-5; D remains ambiguous. Trimming took off 6 bases at V and 0 bases at J, with 5 bases between the two ends. The V gene's germline CDR1 is KGHSH and CDR2 LQKENI. The CDR3 has 12 residues. As DNA, the CDR3 is TGTGCCAGCTCGTTCGACCAAGAGACCCAGTACTTC. Translation: CASSFDQETQYF.

The chain uses TRBV5-1 and TRBJ2-1; D call uncertain. V lost 0 bases to trimming and J lost 2 bases, with 9 bases between them. CDR3 size: 15 residues. CDR1 and CDR2 from the germline V gene are SGHRS and YFSETQ. The CDR3 reads CASSLETSTYNEQFF. The CDR3 nucleotides read TGCGCCAGCAGCTTGGAAACTTCTACCTACAATGAGCAGTTCTTC.

The sample holds a few counts of this clone. The chain has TRBV19 and TRBJ2-3; D gene ambiguous. Between the trimmed V and J ends, which lost 4 bases and 0 bases, there was a span of 11 bases. The CDR3 extends over 15 amino acids. Germline V gene sequence: CDR1 LNHDA, CDR2 SQIVND (reference sequence). CDR3 bases: TGTGCCAGTAGTAAGTTGACCACTAGCACAGATACGCAGTATTTT. Its translation: CASSKLTTSTDTQYF.

This clone has more than one count but fewer than ten. V and J are TRBV7-9 and TRBJ2-1; D is uncertain. CDR1 is SEHNR, CDR2 FQNEAQ, per germline (reference sequence). CDR3 length equals 12 residues. With 5 bases removed from V and 7 bases from J, the gap between germline ends came to 9 bases. The CDR3 bases are TGTGCCAGCAGCCCGTATTTTAATGAGCAGTTCTTC. As protein: CASSPYFNEQFF.

This clone appeared a few times. The chain carries TRBV29-1 and TRBJ2-7; D may correspond to TRBD1 or TRBD2 (5 bases each). The V end was cut by 8 bases, the J end by 5 bases, with 25 bases between. Germline V CDR1 and CDR2: SQVTM, ANQGSEA. CDR3 length: 15 amino acids. The CDR3 loop is CSPDVRDLCPHEQYF. The CDR3 DNA sequence: TGCAGCCCTGATGTCCGGGACCTCTGCCCGCACGAGCAGTACTTC.

This clone appeared a few times. The V gene is TRBV29-1, the J gene TRBJ1-1, with TRBD1 matching 7 bases. V trimming: 7 bases; J trimming: 1 base; junction bases outside the gene matches: 6. CDR3 length: 13 residues. The germline gives CDR1 SQVTM, CDR2 ANQGSEA. The CDR3 spells CSAGYRGNTEAFF. For the CDR3, the DNA is TGCAGCGCCGGTTACAGGGGGAACACTGAAGCTTTCTTT.

The chain carries TRBV18 and TRBJ2-7, with TRBD1 matching 8 bases. Germline CDR1 KGHSH, CDR2 LQKENI. V lost 3 bases to trimming and J lost 3 bases; unmatched junction nucleotides: 7. The CDR3 length is 15 residues. CDR3 bases: TGTGCCAGCTCACCCAGGACAGGGTTAGGCTACGAGCAGTACTTC. Its protein product is CASSPRTGLGYEQYF.

This clone was counted between two and nine times. The chain joins TRBV19 to TRBJ2-1, with TRBD2 identical over 7 bases. This CDR3 spans 14 amino acids. Losses at the gene ends were 6 bases for V and 6 bases for J; bases not matched to a gene: 8. CDR1 is LNHDA, CDR2 SQIVND, per germline (reference sequence). The CDR3 DNA sequence: TGTGCCAGTAGCATCGGGGGAGGGCGCAATGAGCAGTTCTTC. Protein sequence: CASSIGGGRNEQFF.

The CDR3 nucleotides read TGTGCCAGCAGCTTGAGTACGACTAGCGGGAGAACTGATACGCAGTATTTT. Its translation: CASSLSTTSGRTDTQYF. The gene calls are TRBV5-4 and TRBJ2-3; 12 bases agree with TRBD2. Germline-derived CDR1 and CDR2 are SGHNT and YYREEE (reference sequence). The CDR3 length is 17 residues. V trimming: 1 base; J trimming: 6 bases; junction bases outside the gene matches: 9.